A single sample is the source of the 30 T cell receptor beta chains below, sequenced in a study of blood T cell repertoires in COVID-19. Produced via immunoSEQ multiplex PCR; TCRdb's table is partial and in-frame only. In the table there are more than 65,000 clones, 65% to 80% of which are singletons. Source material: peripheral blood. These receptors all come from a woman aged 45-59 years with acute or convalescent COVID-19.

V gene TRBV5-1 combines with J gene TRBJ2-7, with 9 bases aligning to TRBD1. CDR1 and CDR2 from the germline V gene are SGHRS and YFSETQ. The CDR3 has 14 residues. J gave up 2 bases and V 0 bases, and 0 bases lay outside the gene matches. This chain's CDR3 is CASSLGQGAYEQYF. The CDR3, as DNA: TGCGCCAGCAGCTTGGGACAGGGGGCCTACGAGCAGTACTTC.

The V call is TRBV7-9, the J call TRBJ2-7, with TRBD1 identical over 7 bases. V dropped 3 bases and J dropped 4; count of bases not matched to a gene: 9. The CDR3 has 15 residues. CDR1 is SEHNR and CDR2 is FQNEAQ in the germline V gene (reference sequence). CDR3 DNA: TGTGCCAGCAGCTTCGACGGGACAGTTTATTACGAGCAGTACTTC. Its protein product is CASSFDGTVYYEQYF.

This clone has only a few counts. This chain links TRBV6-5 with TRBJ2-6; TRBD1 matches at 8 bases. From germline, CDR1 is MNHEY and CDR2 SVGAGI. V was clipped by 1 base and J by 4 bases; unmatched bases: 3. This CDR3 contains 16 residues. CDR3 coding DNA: TGTGCCAGCAGTTACTATCAGGGGGCCGGGGCCAACGTCCTGACTTTC. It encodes CASSYYQGAGANVLTF.

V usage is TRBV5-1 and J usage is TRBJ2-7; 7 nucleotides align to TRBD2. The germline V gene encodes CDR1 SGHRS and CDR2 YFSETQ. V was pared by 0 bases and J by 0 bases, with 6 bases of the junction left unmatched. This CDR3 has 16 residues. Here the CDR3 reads CASSLGGLVSSYEQYF. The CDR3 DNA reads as TGCGCCAGCAGCTTGGGAGGACTAGTGAGCTCCTACGAGCAGTACTTC.

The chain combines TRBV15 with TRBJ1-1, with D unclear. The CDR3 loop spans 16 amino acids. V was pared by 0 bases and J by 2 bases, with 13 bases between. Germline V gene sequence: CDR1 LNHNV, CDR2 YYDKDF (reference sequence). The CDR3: CATSRDWFRTNTEAFF. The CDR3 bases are TGTGCCACCAGCAGAGATTGGTTCAGGACTAACACTGAAGCTTTCTTT.

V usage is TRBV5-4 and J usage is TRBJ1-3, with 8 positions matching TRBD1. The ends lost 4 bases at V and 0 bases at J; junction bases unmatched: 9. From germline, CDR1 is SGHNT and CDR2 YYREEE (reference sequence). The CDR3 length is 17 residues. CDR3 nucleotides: TGTGCCAGCAGCAGATCAGGGGGCCTGAGCTCTGGAAACACCATATATTTT. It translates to CASSRSGGLSSGNTIYF.

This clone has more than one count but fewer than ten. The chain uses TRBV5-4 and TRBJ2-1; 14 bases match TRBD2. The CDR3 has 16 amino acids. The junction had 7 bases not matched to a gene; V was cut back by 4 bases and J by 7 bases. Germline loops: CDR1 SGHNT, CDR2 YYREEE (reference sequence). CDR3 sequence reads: CASSPAGTSGSNEQFF. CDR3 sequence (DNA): TGTGCCAGCAGCCCCGCCGGGACTAGCGGGAGTAATGAGCAGTTCTTC.

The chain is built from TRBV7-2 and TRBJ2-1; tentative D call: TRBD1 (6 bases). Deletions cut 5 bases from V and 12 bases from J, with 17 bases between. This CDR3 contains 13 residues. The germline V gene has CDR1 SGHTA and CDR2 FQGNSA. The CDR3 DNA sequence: TGTGCCAGCAGCGAATCCTCCCCCAGGGGGCAGTTCTTC. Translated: CASSESSPRGQFF.

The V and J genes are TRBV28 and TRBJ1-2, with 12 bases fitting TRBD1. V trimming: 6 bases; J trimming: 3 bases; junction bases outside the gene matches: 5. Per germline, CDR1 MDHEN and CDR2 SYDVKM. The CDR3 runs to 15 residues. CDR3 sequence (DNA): TGTGCCAGCAGCTCCGGGACAGGGGGCCACTATGGCTACACCTTC. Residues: CASSSGTGGHYGYTF.

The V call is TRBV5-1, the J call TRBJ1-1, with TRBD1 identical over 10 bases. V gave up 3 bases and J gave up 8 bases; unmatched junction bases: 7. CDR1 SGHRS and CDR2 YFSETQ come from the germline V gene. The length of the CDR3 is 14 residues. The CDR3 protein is CASSSGTGDREAFF. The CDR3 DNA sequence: TGCGCCAGCAGCTCCGGGACAGGGGATCGGGAAGCTTTCTTT.

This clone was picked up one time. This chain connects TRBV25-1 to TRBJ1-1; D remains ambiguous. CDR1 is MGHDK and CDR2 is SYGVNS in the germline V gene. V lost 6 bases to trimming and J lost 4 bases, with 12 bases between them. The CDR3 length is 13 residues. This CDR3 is CASRPQSGTEAFF. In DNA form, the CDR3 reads TGTGCCAGCAGACCCCAGTCGGGCACTGAAGCTTTCTTT.

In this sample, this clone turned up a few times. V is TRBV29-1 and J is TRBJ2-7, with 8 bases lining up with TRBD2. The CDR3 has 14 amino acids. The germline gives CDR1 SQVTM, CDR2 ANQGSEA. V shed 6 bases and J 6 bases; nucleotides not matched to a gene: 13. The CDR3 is CSVLPGLGVSEQYF. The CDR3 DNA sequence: TGCAGCGTCCTCCCGGGACTAGGAGTTAGCGAGCAGTACTTC.

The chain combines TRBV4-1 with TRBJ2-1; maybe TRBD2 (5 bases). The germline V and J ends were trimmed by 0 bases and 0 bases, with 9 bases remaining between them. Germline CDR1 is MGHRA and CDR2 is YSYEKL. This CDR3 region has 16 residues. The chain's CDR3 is CASSQDTRNSYNEQFF. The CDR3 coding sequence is TGCGCCAGCAGCCAAGATACTAGGAACTCCTACAATGAGCAGTTCTTC.

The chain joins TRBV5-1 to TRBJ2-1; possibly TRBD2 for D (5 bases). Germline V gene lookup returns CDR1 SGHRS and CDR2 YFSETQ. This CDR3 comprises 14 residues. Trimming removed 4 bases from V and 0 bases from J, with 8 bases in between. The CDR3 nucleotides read TGCGCCAGCAGCGCCGCGGGCTCCTACAATGAGCAGTTCTTC. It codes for CASSAAGSYNEQFF.

CDR3 nucleotide sequence: TGCGCCAGCAGCCAAGCTAGCGGGAGGGCTTACAATGAGCAGTTCTTC. Its translation: CASSQASGRAYNEQFF. The genes are TRBV4-3 and TRBJ2-1; 12 bases agree with TRBD2. Trimming cost V 1 base and J 4 bases; bases outside gene matches: 2. CDR1 and CDR2 from the germline V gene are LGHNA and YSLEER. This CDR3 comprises 16 residues.

Here the CDR3 reads CASSLTSGGNNEQFF. For the CDR3, the DNA is TGTGCCAGCAGCTTGACTAGCGGGGGGAACAATGAGCAGTTCTTC. The chain carries TRBV7-7 and TRBJ2-1; TRBD2 matches at 13 bases. Germline V gives CDR1 SSHAT, CDR2 FNYEAQ (reference sequence). V was clipped by 3 bases and J by 5 bases; unmatched bases: 1. This CDR3 region has 15 residues. Using reference TRBV7-7 and TRBJ2-1 for the parts outside the CDR3, the full variable domain is GAGVSQSPRYKVTKRGQDVTLRCDPISSHATLYWYQQALGQGPEFLTYFNYEAQPDKSGLPSDRFSAERPEGSISTLTIQRTEQRDSAMYRCASSLTSGGNNEQFFGPGTRLTVL.

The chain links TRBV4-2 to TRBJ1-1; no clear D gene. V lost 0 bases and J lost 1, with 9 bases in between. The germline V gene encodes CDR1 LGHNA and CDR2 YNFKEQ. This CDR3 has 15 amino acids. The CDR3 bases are TGTGCCAGCAGCCAAGAAAGAACTTCGAACACTGAAGCTTTCTTT. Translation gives CASSQERTSNTEAFF.

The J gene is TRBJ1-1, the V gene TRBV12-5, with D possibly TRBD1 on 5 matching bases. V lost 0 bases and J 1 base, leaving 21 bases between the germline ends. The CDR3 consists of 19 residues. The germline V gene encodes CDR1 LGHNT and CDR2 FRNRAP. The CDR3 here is CASGLVVAGWDSANTEAFF. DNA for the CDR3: TGTGCTAGTGGTTTGGTAGTCGCAGGGTGGGACTCCGCGAACACTGAAGCTTTCTTT.

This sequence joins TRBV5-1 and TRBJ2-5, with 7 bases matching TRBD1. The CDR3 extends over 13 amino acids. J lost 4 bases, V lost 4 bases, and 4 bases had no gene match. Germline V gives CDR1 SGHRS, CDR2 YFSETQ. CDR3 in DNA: TGCGCCAGCAGCGGCCAGGGGGTAGAGACCCAGTACTTC. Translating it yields CASSGQGVETQYF. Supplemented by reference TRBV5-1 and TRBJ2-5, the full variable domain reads KAGVTQTPRYLIKTRGQQVTLSCSPISGHRSVSWYQQTPGQGLQFLFEYFSETQRNKGNFPGRFSGRQFSNSRSEMNVSTLELGDSALYLCASSGQGVETQYFGPGTRLLVL.

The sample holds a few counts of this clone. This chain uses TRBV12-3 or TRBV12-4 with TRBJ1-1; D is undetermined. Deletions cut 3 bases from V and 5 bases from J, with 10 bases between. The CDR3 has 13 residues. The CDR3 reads CASSLRQSTEAFF. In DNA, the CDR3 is TGTGCCAGCAGTTTGAGGCAGTCGACTGAAGCTTTCTTT.

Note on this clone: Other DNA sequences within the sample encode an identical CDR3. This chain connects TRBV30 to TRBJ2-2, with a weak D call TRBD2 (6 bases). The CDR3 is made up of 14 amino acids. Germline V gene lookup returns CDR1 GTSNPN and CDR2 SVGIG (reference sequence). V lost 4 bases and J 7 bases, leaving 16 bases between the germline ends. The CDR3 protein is CAWTSSGRGGELFF. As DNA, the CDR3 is TGTGCCTGGACCTCCTCGGGGCGGGGCGGGGAGCTGTTTTTT.

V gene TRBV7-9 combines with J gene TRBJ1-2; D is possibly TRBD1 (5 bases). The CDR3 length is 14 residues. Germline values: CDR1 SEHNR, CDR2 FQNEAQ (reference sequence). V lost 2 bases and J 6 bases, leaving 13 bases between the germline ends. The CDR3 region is CASSLQGVTDGYTF. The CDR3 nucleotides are TGTGCCAGCAGCTTACAGGGTGTAACGGATGGCTACACCTTC.

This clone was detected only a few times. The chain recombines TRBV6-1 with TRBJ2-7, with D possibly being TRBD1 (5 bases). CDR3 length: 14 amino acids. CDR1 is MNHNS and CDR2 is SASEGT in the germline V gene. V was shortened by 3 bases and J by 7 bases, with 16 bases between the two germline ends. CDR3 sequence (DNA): TGTGCCAGCAGTGAGGATAGGGGATGGGGAGAGCAGTACTTC. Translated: CASSEDRGWGEQYF.

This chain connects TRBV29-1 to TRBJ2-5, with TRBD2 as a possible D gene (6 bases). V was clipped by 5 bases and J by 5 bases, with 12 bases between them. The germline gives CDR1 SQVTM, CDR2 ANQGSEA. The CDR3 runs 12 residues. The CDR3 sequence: CSVNRGRETQYF. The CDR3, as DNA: TGCAGCGTTAATAGAGGGAGGGAGACCCAGTACTTC. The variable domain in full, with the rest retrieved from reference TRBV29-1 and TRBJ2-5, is SAVISQKPSRDICQRGTSLTIQCQVDSQVTMMFWYRQQPGQSLTLIATANQGSEATYESGFVIDKFPISRPNLTFSTLTVSNMSPEDSSIYLCSVNRGRETQYFGPGTRLLVL.

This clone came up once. The CDR3 bases are TGCGCCAGCAGCCGGACAGGGTTTAGTTATGGCTACACCTTC. Protein: CASSRTGFSYGYTF. The J gene is TRBJ1-2, the V gene TRBV5-1; 8 bases are shared with TRBD1. V dropped 4 bases and J dropped 5; count of bases not matched to a gene: 7. The germline CDR1 and CDR2 sequences are SGHRS and YFSETQ. This CDR3 is built from 14 residues.

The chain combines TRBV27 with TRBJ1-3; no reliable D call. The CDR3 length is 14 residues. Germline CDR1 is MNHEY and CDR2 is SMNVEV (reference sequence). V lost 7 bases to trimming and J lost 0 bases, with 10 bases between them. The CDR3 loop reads CASKSQVSGNTIYF. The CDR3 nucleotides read TGTGCCAGCAAATCACAAGTCTCTGGAAACACCATATATTTT.

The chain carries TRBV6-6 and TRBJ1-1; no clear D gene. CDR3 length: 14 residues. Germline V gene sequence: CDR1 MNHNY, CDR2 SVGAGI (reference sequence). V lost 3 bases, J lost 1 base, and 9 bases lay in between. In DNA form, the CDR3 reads TGTGCCAGCAGTTATTCCGAGGCGAACACTGAAGCTTTCTTT. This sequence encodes CASSYSEANTEAFF.

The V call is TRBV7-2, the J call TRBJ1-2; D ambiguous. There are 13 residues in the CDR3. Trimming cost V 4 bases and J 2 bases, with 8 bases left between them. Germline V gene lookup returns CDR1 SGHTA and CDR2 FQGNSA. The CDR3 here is CASSSGRNYGYTF. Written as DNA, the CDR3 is TGTGCCAGCAGCTCGGGAAGAAACTATGGCTACACCTTC.

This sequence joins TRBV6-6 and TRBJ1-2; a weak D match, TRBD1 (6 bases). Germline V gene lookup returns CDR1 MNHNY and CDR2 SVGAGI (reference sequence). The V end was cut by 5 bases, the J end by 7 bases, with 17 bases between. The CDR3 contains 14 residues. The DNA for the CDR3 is TGTGCCAGCAGTCAACAGGGCATTGTTCTTGGCTACACCTTC. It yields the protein CASSQQGIVLGYTF.

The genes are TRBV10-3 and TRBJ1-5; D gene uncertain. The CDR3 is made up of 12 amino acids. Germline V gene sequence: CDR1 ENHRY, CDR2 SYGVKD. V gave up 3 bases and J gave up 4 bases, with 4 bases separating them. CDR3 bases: TGTGCCATCAGTGAACAGAATCAGCCCCAGCATTTT. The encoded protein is CAISEQNQPQHF.